This TCR beta chain was sequenced in a study of cytomegalovirus exposure and HLA in healthy donors. Turning to the study itself: A prior analysis found 117 million unique TCR beta sequences from 170 million or so T cells.

In the PCR, 60 Vbeta and 13 Jbeta primers were used. TCRdb keeps only in-frame clones here, not all; method: immunoSEQ multiplex PCR. The ten top clones account for approximately 2.3%, within a sample of some 160,000 clones. Comment on this clone: What it binds is unknown.

The J segment lost 5 bases and the V segment lost 8 bases, leaving 6 bases of the junction unmatched. From germline, CDR1 is LNHDA and CDR2 SQIVND (reference sequence). This CDR3 contains 13 residues. Broader study findings: Altogether, 170 or so TCR beta chains were recorded as cytomegalovirus-associated. A later analysis linked 15,000 to 20,000 TCR beta sequences to HLA alleles at 0.05 false discovery rate.

Donors were nominally healthy when sampled, though unrecorded immune exposures were likely. Sequencing input: PBMCs. This chain joins TRBV19 and TRBJ2-5; 9 bases line up with TRBD2. The sequence was obtained from a man between 25 and 39 years old in good health and CMV-seronegative. The CDR3 region is CASRIAGVETQYF. The CDR3 DNA is TGTGCCAGTCGAATAGCGGGAGTGGAGACCCAGTACTTC. Complete variable domain (other parts from reference TRBV19 and TRBJ2-5): DGGITQSPKYLFRKEGQNVTLSCEQNLNHDAMYWYRQDPGQGLRLIYYSQIVNDFQKGDIAEGYSVSREKKESFPLTVTSAQKNPTAFYLCASRIAGVETQYFGPGTRLLVL.